This T cell receptor beta chain was profiled in a study of T-cell memory formation after mild COVID-19. Study outcomes and limitations: Contracting clones from day 15 to 85 had balanced CD4/CD8; later expanders favoured CD4+.

On this clonotype: Antigen unknown.

CDR1 is DFQATT and CDR2 is SNEGSKA in the germline V gene (reference sequence). The CDR3 has 11 amino acids. Trimming removed 6 bases at V and 9 bases at J, with 13 bases between. TCRdb reprocessed the 5' RACE reads via MiXCR and lists one record per CDR3 protein. The sample has around 100,000 distinct CDR3 sequences, about 24% seen once; the top ten hold 40% to 50%. V is TRBV20-1 and J is TRBJ2-3; D unclear. The sequencing sample was made of PBMCs or a T cell subset sorted from them (not recorded which). The sequence was collected from a man aged 18 to 30 who had mild COVID-19 (a few samples of this study predate the infection). Cell type and time point are not known. The CDR3 DNA follows: TGCAGTGCCGACTGGACCTTAACGCAGTATTTT. Translation: CSADWTLTQYF.